The text below deals with one T cell receptor beta chain. No antigen is known for it. The data were taken from a study of PD-1 blockade in classical Hodgkin lymphoma. Study overall: Patients got intravenous nivolumab 3 mg/kg every 2 weeks.

The CDR3 length is 15 residues. V lost 0 bases and J 1 base, leaving 11 bases between the germline ends. Germline V gives CDR1 SGHRS, CDR2 YFSETQ. Measured with immunoSEQ multiplex PCR; TCRdb has only the in-frame clones, and not every one. The sample holds fewer than 20,000 clones, around 78% seen once. Described time point: cycle 4 day 1 (C4D1), after 5 to 7 weeks of nivolumab. Relapse after autologous stem cell transplantation occurred in every patient, and brentuximab vedotin exposure varied. By magnetic negative selection, CD4+ T cells were purified from thawed PBMCs. Overall study findings and caveats: The drivers behind the repertoire differences, possibly disease activity or prior therapy, remain undefined. Relapsed/refractory patients reportedly had lower baseline diversity than newly diagnosed patients. While CD8+ TCR diversity did not rise significantly by C4D1, CD4+ TCR diversity did.

This chain uses TRBV5-1 with TRBJ2-7, with unresolved D. The TCR comes from a human donor with classical Hodgkin lymphoma. This specimen was CD4+ T cells from blood, taken before the fourth cycle of nivolumab. The CDR3 is CASSLAHGLSYEQYF. In nucleotides, the CDR3 is TGCGCCAGCAGCTTGGCCCACGGGCTTTCCTACGAGCAGTACTTC.